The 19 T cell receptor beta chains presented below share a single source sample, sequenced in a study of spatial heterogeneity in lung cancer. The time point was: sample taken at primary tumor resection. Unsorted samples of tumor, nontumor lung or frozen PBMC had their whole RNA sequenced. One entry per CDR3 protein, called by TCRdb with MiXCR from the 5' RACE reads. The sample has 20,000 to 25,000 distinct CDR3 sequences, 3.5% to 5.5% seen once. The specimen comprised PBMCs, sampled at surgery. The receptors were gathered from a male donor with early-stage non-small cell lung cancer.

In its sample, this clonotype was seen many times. The CDR3 loop is CASSSGGDSPLHF. CDR3 bases: TGTGCCAGCAGCTCAGGGGGGGATTCACCCCTCCACTTT. The rearrangement links TRBV9 to TRBJ1-6; 7 positions agree with TRBD1. V was pared by 4 bases and J by 8 bases, with 3 bases of the junction left unmatched. The CDR3 consists of 13 residues. The germline V gene has CDR1 SGDLS and CDR2 YYNGEE.

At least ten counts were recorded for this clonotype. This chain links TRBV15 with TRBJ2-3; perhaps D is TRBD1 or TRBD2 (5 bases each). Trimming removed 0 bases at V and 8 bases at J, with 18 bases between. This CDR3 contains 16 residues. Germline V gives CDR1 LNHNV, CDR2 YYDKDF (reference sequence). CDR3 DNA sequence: TGTGCCACCAGCAGAGATGAGTGGGGACCGGGTCGTACGCAGTATTTT. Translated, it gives CATSRDEWGPGRTQYF.

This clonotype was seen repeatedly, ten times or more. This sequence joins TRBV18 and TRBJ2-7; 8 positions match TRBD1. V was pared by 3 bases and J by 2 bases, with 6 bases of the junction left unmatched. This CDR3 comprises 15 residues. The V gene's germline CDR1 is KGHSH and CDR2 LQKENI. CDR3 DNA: TGTGCCAGCTCACCTAACGGACAGGGCGCCTACGAGCAGTACTTC. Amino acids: CASSPNGQGAYEQYF.

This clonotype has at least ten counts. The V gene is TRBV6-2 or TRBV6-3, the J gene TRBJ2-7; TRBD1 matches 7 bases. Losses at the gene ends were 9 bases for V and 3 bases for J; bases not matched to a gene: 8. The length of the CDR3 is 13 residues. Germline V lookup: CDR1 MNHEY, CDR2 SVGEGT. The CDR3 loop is CARLTAGGYEQYF. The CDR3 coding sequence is TGTGCCAGACTCACGGCAGGGGGCTACGAGCAGTACTTC.

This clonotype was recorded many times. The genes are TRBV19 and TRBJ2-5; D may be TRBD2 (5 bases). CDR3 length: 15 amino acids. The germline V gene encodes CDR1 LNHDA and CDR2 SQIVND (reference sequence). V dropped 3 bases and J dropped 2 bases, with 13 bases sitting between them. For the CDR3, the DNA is TGTGCCAGTAGTATCTCAGCGGTCCAGCAAGAGACCCAGTACTTC. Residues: CASSISAVQQETQYF.

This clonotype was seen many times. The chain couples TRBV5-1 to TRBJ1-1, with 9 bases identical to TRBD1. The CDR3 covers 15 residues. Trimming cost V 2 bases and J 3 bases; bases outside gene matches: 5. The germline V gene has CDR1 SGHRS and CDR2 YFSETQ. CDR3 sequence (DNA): TGCGCCAGCAGCTTTGAACGGGACAGGGACACTGAAGCTTTCTTT. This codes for CASSFERDRDTEAFF.

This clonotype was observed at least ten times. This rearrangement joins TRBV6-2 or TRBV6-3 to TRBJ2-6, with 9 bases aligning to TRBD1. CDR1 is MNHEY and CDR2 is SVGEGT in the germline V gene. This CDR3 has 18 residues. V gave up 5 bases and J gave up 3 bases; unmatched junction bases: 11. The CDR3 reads CASSAGIQGAFGANVLTF. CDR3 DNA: TGTGCCAGCAGTGCAGGGATACAGGGGGCGTTTGGGGCCAACGTCCTGACTTTC.

The CDR3 nucleotides are TGTGCCAGCAGCTTACAACAAGGCCAGCCCCAGCATTTT. Its translation is CASSLQQGQPQHF. The chain employs TRBV7-3 and TRBJ1-5, with D uncertain. The CDR3 runs to 13 residues. Germline CDR1 is SGHTA and CDR2 is FQGTGA. V was cut by 2 bases and J by 7 bases, with 9 bases left in between.

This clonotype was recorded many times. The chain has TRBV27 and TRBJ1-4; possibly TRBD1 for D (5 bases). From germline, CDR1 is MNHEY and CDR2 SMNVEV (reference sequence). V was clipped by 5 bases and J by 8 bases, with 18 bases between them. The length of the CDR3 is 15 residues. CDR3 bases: TGTGCCAGCAGTACAACAGGACGGGGGGTCGAAAAACTGTTTTTT. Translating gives CASSTTGRGVEKLFF.

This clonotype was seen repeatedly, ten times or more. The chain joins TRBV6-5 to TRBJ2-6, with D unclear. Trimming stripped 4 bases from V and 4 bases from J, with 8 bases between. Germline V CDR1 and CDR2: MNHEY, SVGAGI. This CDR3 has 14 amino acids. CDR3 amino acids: CASSSERGANVLTF. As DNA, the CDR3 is TGTGCCAGCAGTTCGGAGAGAGGGGCCAACGTCCTGACTTTC.

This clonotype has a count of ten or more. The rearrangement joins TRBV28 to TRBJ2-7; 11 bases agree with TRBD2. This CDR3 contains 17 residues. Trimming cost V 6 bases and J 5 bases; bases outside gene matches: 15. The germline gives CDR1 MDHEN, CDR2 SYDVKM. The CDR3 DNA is TGTGCCAGCAGGGTGTCTAGCGGGAGGAGAATCGGGAACGAGCAGTACTTC. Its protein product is CASRVSSGRRIGNEQYF.

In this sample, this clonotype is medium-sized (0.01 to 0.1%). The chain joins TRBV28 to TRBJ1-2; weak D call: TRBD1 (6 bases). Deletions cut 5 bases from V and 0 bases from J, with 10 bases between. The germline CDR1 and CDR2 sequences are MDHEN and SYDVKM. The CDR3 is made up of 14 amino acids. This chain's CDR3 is CASSPQGPNYGYTF. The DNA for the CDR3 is TGTGCCAGCAGTCCCCAGGGGCCTAACTATGGCTACACCTTC.

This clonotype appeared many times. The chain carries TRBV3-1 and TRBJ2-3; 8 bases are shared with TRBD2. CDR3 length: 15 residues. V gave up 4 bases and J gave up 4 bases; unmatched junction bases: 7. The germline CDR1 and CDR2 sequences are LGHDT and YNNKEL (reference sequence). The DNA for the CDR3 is TGTGCCAGCAGCCCCCCCGGACTAGCAGCAGATACGCAGTATTTT. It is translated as CASSPPGLAADTQYF.

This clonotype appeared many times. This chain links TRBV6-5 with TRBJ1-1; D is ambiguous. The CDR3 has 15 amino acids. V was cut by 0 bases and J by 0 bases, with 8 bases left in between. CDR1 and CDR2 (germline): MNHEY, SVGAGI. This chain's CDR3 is CASSYSGNMNTEAFF. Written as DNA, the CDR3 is TGTGCCAGCAGTTACTCTGGGAACATGAACACTGAAGCTTTCTTT.

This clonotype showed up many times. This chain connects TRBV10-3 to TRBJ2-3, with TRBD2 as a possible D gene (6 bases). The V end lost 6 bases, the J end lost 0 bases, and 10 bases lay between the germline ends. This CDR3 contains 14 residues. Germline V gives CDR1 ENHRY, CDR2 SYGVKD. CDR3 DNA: TGTGCCATCAGCGGGAGTACTAGCACAGATACGCAGTATTTT. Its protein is CAISGSTSTDTQYF.

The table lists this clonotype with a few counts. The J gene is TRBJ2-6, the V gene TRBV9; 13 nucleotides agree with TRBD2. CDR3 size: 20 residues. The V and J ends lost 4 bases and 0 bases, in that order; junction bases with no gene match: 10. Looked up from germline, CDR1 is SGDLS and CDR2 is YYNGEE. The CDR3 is CASSPTTSGRILSGANVLTF. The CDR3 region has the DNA TGTGCCAGCAGCCCGACGACTAGCGGGAGGATCCTCTCTGGGGCCAACGTCCTGACTTTC.

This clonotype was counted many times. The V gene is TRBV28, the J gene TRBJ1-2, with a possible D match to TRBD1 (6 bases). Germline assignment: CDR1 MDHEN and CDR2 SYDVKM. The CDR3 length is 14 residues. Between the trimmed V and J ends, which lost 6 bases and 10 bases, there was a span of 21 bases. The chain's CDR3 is CASSRAHTGPYYTF. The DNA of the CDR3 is TGTGCCAGCAGCCGAGCCCACACAGGGCCCTACTACACCTTC.

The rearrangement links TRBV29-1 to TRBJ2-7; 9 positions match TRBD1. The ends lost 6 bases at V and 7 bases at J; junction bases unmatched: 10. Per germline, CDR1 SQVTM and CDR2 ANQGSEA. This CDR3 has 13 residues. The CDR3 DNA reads TGCAGCGTGACGGGACAGGGAAAATGGGAGCAGTACTTC. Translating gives CSVTGQGKWEQYF.

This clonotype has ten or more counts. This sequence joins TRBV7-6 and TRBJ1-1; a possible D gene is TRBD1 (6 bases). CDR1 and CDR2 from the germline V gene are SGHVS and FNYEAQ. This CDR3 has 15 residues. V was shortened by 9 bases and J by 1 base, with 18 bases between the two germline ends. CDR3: CASSEGTRSNTEAFF. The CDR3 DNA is TGTGCCAGTTCTGAGGGGACAAGATCGAACACTGAAGCTTTCTTT.